This TCR beta chain was sequenced during a study of T cells in Graves' hyperthyroidism and ophthalmopathy. The TCR beta CDR3 regions underwent amplification using RNA transcripts as the source. First-round RT-PCR targeting the TCR CDR3 was performed with the HTBI primer set. MiXCR, run by TCRdb on the multiplex PCR reads, gives a single entry per CDR3 protein. The data contain more than 550,000 distinct CDR3 sequences, roughly a sixth of them singletons. In regard to this clonotype: Its cognate antigen is unknown.

Study observations and caveats: Blood samples included most of the expanded thyroid clonotypes exceeding 0.001.

Criteria for exclusion of patients were uncontrolled infection, other autoimmune disease, pregnancy or lactation. The PBMCs were taken from around 9 ml of fresh peripheral blood. The V gene's germline CDR1 is LNHNV and CDR2 YYDKDF (reference sequence). Trimming left V 0 bases short and J 6 bases short, with 14 bases between. The CDR3 sequence is 16 residues long. The chain has TRBV15 and TRBJ2-2, with D possibly TRBD1 on 6 matching bases. The sequence derives from a woman aged 45 to 65 with Graves' hyperthyroidism that later progressed to Graves' ophthalmopathy. Sample: blood. The CDR3 loop is CATSRDRVQGSGELFF. CDR3 DNA: TGTGCCACCAGCAGAGATCGAGTGCAGGGGTCCGGGGAGCTGTTTTTT.